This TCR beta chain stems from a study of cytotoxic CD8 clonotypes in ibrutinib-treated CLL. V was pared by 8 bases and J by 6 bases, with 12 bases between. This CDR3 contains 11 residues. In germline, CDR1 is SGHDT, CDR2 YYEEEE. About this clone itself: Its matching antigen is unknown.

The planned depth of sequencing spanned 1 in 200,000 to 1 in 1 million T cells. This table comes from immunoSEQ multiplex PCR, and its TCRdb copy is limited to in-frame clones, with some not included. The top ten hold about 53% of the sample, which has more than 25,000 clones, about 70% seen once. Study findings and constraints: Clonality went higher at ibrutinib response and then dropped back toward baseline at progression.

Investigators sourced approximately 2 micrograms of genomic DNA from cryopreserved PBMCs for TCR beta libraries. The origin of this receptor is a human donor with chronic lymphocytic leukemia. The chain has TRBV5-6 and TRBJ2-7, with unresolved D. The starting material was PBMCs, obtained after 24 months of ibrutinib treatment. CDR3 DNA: TGTGCCAGTAGTATTTTCGGCGAGCAGTACTTC. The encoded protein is CASSIFGEQYF.